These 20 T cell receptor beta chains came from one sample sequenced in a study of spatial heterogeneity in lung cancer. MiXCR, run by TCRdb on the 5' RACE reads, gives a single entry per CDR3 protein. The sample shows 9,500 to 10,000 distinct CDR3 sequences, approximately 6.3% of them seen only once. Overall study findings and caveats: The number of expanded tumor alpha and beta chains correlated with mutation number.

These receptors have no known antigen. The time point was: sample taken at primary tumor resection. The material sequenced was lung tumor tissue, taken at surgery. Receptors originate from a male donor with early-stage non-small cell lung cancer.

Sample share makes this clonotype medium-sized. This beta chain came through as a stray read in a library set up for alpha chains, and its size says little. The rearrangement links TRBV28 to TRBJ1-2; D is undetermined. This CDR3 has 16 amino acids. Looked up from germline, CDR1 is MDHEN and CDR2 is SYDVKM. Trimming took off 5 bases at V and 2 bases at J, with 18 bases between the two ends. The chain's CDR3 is CASSPLGLTLNYGYTF. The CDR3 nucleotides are TGTGCCAGCAGTCCACTCGGACTGACCCTCAACTATGGCTACACCTTC.

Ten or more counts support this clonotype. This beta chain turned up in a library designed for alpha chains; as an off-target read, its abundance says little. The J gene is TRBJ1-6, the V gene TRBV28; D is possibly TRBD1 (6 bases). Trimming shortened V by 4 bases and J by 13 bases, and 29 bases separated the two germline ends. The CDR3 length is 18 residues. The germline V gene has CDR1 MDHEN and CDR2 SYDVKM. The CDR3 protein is CASSSGASGTTRLVPLHF. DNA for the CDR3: TGTGCCAGCAGTTCCGGGGCGTCAGGGACAACCCGCTTGGTGCCCCTCCACTTT.

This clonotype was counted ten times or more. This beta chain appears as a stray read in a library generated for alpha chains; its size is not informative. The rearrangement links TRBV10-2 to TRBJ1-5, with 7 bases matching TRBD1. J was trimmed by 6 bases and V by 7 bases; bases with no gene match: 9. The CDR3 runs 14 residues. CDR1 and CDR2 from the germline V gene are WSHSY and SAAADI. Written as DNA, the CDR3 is TGCGCCAGCACCTCGGACAGGAACCCTCAGCCCCAGCATTTT. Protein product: CASTSDRNPQPQHF.

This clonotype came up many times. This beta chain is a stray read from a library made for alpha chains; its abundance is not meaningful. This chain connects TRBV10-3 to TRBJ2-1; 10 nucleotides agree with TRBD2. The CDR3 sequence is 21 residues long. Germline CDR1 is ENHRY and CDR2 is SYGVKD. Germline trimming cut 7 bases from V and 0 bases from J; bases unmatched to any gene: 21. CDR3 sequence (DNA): TGTGCCATCAAGGATCCTAGCGGGAGCAGAGGGTTCTCGCACTCCTACAATGAGCAGTTCTTC. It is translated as CAIKDPSGSRGFSHSYNEQFF.

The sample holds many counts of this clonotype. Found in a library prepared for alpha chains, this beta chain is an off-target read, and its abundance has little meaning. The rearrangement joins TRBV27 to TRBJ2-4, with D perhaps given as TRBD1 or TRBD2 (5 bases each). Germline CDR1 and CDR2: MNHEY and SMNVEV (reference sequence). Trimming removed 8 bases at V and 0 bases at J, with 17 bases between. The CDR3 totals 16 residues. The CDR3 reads CASQPGTALAKNIQYF. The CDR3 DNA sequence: TGTGCCAGCCAGCCTGGGACCGCACTAGCCAAAAACATTCAGTACTTC.

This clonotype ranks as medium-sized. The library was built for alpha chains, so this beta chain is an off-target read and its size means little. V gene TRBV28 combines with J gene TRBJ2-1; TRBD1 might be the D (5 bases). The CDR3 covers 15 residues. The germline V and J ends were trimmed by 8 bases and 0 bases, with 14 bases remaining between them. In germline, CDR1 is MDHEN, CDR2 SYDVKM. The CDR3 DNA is TGTGCCAGCCTATTTAGGGGAAGCTCCTACAATGAGCAGTTCTTC. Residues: CASLFRGSSYNEQFF.

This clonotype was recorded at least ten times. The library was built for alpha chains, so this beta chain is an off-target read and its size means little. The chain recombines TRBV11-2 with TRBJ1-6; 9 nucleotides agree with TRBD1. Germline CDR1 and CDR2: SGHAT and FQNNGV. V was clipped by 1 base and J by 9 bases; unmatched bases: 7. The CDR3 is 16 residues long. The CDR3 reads CASSLGSGTGFSPLHF. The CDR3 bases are TGTGCCAGCAGCTTAGGTTCCGGGACAGGGTTTTCACCCCTCCACTTT.

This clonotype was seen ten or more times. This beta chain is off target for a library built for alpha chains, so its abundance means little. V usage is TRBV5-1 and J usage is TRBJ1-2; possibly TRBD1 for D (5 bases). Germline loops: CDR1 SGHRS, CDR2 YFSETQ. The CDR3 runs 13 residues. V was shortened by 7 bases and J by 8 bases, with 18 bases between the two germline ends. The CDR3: CASWGRLREGYTF. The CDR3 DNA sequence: TGCGCCAGCTGGGGACGTCTGCGCGAAGGCTACACCTTC.

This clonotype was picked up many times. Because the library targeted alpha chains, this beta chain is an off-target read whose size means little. The CDR3 spells CASSEADRVITDTQYF. The CDR3, as DNA: TGTGCCAGCAGTGAAGCGGACAGGGTAATCACAGATACGCAGTATTTT. J is TRBJ2-3 and V is TRBV6-1, with TRBD1 matching over 8 bases. J was trimmed by 2 bases and V by 0 bases; bases with no gene match: 4. The CDR3 has 16 amino acids. Per germline, CDR1 MNHNS and CDR2 SASEGT.

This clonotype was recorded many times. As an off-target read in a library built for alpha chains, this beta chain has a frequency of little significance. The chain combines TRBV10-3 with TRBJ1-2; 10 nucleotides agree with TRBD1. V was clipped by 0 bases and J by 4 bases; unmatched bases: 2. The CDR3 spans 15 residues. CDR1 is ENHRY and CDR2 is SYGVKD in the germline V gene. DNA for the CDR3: TGTGCCATCAGTGAGTCTGACAGGGGGCCCTATGGCTACACCTTC. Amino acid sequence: CAISESDRGPYGYTF.

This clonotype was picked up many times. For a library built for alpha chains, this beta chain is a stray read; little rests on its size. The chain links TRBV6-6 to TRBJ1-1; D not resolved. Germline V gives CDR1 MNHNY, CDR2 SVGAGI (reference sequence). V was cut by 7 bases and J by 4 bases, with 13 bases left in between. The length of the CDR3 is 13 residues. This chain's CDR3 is CASTIQKGTEAFF. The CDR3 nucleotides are TGTGCCAGCACCATACAGAAGGGCACTGAAGCTTTCTTT.

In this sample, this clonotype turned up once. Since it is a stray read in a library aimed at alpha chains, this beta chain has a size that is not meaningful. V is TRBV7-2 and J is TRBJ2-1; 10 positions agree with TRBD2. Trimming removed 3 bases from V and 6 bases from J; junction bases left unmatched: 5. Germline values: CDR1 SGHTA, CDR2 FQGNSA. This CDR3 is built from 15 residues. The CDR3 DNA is TGTGCCAGCAGCTTGTCTAGCGGGAGTTTCAATGAGCAGTTCTTC. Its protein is CASSLSSGSFNEQFF.

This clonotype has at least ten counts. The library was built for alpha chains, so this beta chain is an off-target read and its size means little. CDR3 DNA: TGCAGCGTTGGCCGGGACAGGGTGTCCGAGCAGTACTTC. This encodes CSVGRDRVSEQYF. The J gene is TRBJ2-7, the V gene TRBV29-1, with 9 bases aligning to TRBD1. Trimming at V came to 4 bases and at J to 6 bases, leaving 7 bases not matched to a gene. Germline V gives CDR1 SQVTM, CDR2 ANQGSEA. This CDR3 spans 13 amino acids.

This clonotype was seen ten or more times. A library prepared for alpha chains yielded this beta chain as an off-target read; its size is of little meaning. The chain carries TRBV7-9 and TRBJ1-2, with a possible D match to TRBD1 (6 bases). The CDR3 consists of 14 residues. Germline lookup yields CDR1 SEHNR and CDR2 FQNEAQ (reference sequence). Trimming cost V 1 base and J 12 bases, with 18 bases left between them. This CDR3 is CASSLGQGTHRHTF. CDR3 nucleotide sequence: TGTGCCAGCAGCTTAGGCCAGGGGACCCATCGCCACACCTTC. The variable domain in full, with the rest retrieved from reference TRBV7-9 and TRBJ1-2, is DTGVSQNPRHKITKRGQNVTFRCDPISEHNRLYWYRQTLGQGPEFLTYFQNEAQLEKSRLLSDRFSAERPKGSFSTLEIQRTEQGDSAMYLCASSLGQGTHRHTFGSGTRLTVV.

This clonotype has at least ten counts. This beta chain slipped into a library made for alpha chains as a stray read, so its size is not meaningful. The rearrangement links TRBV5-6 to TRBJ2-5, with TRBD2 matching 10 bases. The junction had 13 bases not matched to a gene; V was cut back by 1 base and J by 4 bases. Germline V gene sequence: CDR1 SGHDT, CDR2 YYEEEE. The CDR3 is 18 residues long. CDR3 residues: CASSLLISGGTRGETQYF. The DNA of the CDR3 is TGTGCCAGCAGCTTGTTGATTAGCGGGGGGACCAGGGGAGAGACCCAGTACTTC. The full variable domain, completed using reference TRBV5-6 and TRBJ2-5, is DAGVTQSPTHLIKTRGQQVTLRCSPKSGHDTVSWYQQALGQGPQFIFQYYEEEERQRGNFPDRFSGHQFPNYSSELNVNALLLGDSALYLCASSLLISGGTRGETQYFGPGTRLLVL.

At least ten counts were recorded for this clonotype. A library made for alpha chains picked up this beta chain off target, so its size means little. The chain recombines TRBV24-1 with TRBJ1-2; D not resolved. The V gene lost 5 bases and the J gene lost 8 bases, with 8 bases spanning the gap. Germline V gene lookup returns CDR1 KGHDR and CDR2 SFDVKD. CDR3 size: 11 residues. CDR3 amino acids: CATSGADGYTF. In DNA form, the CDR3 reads TGTGCCACCAGTGGGGCGGACGGCTACACCTTC.

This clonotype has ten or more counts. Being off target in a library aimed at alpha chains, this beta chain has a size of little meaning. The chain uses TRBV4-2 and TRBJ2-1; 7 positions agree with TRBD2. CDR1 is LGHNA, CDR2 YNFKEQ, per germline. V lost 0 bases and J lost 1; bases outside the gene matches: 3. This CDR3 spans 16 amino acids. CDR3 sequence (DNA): TGTGCCAGCAGCCAAGATTGGGGGGGGTCCTACAATGAGCAGTTCTTC. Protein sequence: CASSQDWGGSYNEQFF.

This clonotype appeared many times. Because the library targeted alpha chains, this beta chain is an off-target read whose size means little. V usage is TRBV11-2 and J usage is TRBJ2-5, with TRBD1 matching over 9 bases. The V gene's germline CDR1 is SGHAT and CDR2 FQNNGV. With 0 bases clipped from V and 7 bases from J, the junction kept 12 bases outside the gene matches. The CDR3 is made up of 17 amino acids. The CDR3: CASSLEGRGTGRMTQYF. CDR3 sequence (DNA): TGTGCCAGCAGCTTAGAGGGGCGGGGGACAGGGAGGATGACCCAGTACTTC. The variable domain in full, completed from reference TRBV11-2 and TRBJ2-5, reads EAGVAQSPRYKIIEKRQSVAFWCNPISGHATLYWYQQILGQGPKLLIQFQNNGVVDDSQLPKDRFSAERLKGVDSTLKIQPAKLEDSAVYLCASSLEGRGTGRMTQYFGPGTRLLVL.

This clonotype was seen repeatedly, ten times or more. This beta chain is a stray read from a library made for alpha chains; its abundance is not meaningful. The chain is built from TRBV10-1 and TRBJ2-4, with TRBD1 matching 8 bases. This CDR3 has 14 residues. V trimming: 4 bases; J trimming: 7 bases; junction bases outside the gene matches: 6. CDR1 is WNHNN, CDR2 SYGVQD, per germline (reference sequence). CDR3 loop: CASSGPTGVNIQYF. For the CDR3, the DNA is TGCGCCAGCAGTGGTCCGACAGGGGTGAACATTCAGTACTTC.

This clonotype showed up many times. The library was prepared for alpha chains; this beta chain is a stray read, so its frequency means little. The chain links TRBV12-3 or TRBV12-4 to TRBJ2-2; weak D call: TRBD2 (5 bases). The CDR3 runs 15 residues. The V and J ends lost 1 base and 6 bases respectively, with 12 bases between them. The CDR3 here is CASSLGVAGPGELFF. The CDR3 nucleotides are TGTGCCAGCAGTTTAGGCGTCGCGGGCCCCGGGGAGCTGTTTTTT.